The present TCR beta chain was sequenced within a study of CD8 T cells in ankylosing spondylitis. CDR1 is SGHDT and CDR2 is YYEEEE in the germline V gene. This CDR3 region has 17 residues. The ends were cut back, 2 bases at V and 7 bases at J, with 22 bases in the middle. Quantitative barcoded 5'-RACE was used to prepare TCR beta libraries. In TCRdb, the 5' RACE reads were re-called with MiXCR into one record per CDR3 protein. This sample yields about 540,000 distinct CDR3 sequences, of which roughly an eighth are seen a single time; under 7.5% belongs to the top ten. On this clonotype itself: Antigen specificity is unknown.

General study results and limits: In synovial fluid and blood from reactive arthritis, some motif variants were previously reported. Researchers reportedly found disease-linked clones significantly enriched in matched ankylosing spondylitis synovial fluid. Within peripheral blood, clones linked to disease were CD8+ and relatively rare. Among TCR beta sequences, a motif of under ten highly homologous variants appeared characteristic of ankylosing spondylitis blood.

The chain combines TRBV5-6 with TRBJ1-5, with a possible D match to TRBD1 (6 bases). Specimen: blood, either unsorted or a sorted T cell fraction (not recorded which). The TCR originated in a male donor with ankylosing spondylitis. As DNA, the CDR3 is TGTGCCAGCAGCTTCGATGGGGGCAGGGGTGTGATCCAGCCCCAGCATTTT. Residues: CASSFDGGRGVIQPQHF.